The 15 T cell receptor beta chains below come from one sample, sequenced in a study of CD8+ T cells in alopecia areata. Extraction of RNA preceded its reverse transcription into cDNA, which served as the sequencing template. Using immunoSEQ multiplex PCR, the repertoire was profiled, and TCRdb retains in-frame clones only, with some absent. The repertoire includes some 100,000 clones, 50% to 75% of them detected once, and 25% to 30% sits in the top ten. Treatment noted: oral pan-JAK inhibitor, 5-10 mg twice daily. The sample in question was CD8+ T cells sorted from blood, obtained at week 4, from a patient treated with tofacitinib. These receptors were obtained from a human donor with alopecia areata.

The chain carries TRBV29-1 and TRBJ2-2, with 7 bases lining up with TRBD2. CDR1 is SQVTM and CDR2 is ANQGSEA in the germline V gene. The length of the CDR3 is 16 residues. V lost 6 bases to trimming and J lost 1 base; unmatched junction nucleotides: 11. The CDR3 sequence: CSVCLWEGMNTGELFF. The DNA for the CDR3 is TGCAGCGTCTGCCTCTGGGAGGGGATGAACACCGGGGAGCTGTTTTTT.

The table lists this clone with a few counts. The chain carries TRBV30 and TRBJ2-1; no clear D. V was clipped by 5 bases and J by 2 bases, with 4 bases between them. The germline CDR1 and CDR2 sequences are GTSNPN and SVGIG (reference sequence). The CDR3 spans 11 residues. CDR3 loop: CAWAPYNEQFF. The CDR3 DNA reads TGTGCCTGGGCCCCCTACAATGAGCAGTTCTTC. The entire variable domain, with the rest obtained from reference TRBV30 and TRBJ2-1, is as follows: SQTIHQWPATLVQPVGSPLSLECTVEGTSNPNLYWYRQAAGRGLQLLFYSVGIGQISSEVPQNLSASRPQDRQFILSSKKLLLSDSGFYLCAWAPYNEQFFGPGTRLTVL.

Regarding this clone: The same CDR3 arises from other DNA sequences in this sample as well. CDR3 DNA: TGTGCCTGGAGTGTGGGGCAGGGGAATTCACCCCTCCACTTT. Protein product: CAWSVGQGNSPLHF. V is TRBV30 and J is TRBJ1-6; perhaps TRBD1 as D (6 bases). The ends were cut back, 0 bases at V and 7 bases at J, with 10 bases in the middle. CDR3 size: 14 residues. Germline V gene data show CDR1 as GTSNPN and CDR2 as SVGIG (reference sequence).

This clone was detected a few times. CDR3 sequence reads: CSVVGDSYTEAFF. CDR3 sequence (DNA): TGCAGCGTTGTGGGGGACAGCTACACTGAAGCTTTCTTT. This sequence joins TRBV29-1 and TRBJ1-1; 7 bases match TRBD1. V trimming: 4 bases; J trimming: 3 bases; junction bases outside the gene matches: 5. Germline CDR1 and CDR2: SQVTM and ANQGSEA. This CDR3 contains 13 residues.

CDR3 protein: CASSPLADEQYF. The CDR3, as DNA: TGTGCCAGCAGCCCCCTCGCCGACGAGCAGTACTTC. This chain uses TRBV7-6 with TRBJ2-7; D unresolved. Trimming shortened V by 5 bases and J by 5 bases, and 10 bases separated the two germline ends. CDR3 length: 12 residues. CDR1 and CDR2 (germline): SGHVS, FNYEAQ.

The J gene is TRBJ2-2, the V gene TRBV7-9; no clear D. The CDR3 is made up of 14 amino acids. From germline, CDR1 is SEHNR and CDR2 FQNEAQ (reference sequence). Deletions cut 4 bases from V and 6 bases from J, with 12 bases between. The CDR3 here is CASSSDGSAGELFF. The CDR3 DNA reads TGTGCCAGCAGCTCCGACGGATCGGCCGGGGAGCTGTTTTTT.

The V gene is TRBV7-9, the J gene TRBJ2-1; 10 nucleotides line up with TRBD2. Germline V lookup: CDR1 SEHNR, CDR2 FQNEAQ (reference sequence). The CDR3 loop spans 15 amino acids. V lost 5 bases and J lost 9; bases outside the gene matches: 10. For the CDR3, the DNA is TGTGCCAGCAGCCTGGTGACTAGCGGGTTGAGTGAGCAGTTCTTC. Its protein is CASSLVTSGLSEQFF.

CDR3 nucleotide sequence: TGTGCCTGGAGTCCCGGGCAGGGACGAGAAAAACTGTTTTTT. Its translation: CAWSPGQGREKLFF. The J gene is TRBJ1-4, the V gene TRBV30; a possible D gene is TRBD1 (5 bases). There are 14 residues in the CDR3. V gave up 2 bases and J gave up 8 bases, with 15 bases separating them. CDR1 and CDR2 (germline): GTSNPN, SVGIG (reference sequence).

The rearrangement uses TRBV28 and TRBJ1-2, with D unclear. Trimming removed 6 bases from V and 6 bases from J, with 11 bases in between. Germline lookup yields CDR1 MDHEN and CDR2 SYDVKM. The CDR3 extends over 12 amino acids. The DNA for the CDR3 is TGTGCCAGCAGCCTTGCGGCTGATGGCTACACCTTC. This sequence encodes CASSLAADGYTF.

This clone was counted a single time. The genes are TRBV18 and TRBJ2-1; maybe TRBD2 (6 bases). The V gene's germline CDR1 is KGHSH and CDR2 LQKENI. Trimming cost V 8 bases and J 5 bases, with 19 bases left between them. CDR3 size: 15 residues. The CDR3 sequence: CASLRPRLEDNEQFF. CDR3 in DNA: TGTGCCAGCCTTCGACCACGACTAGAAGACAATGAGCAGTTCTTC.

The chain joins TRBV27 to TRBJ1-2; 7 nucleotides align to TRBD1. Germline lookup yields CDR1 MNHEY and CDR2 SMNVEV (reference sequence). This CDR3 has 17 amino acids. Unmatched junction bases numbered 9, after V lost 2 bases and J lost 0 bases. The chain's CDR3 is CASSLKTGWESNYGYTF. In nucleotides, the CDR3 is TGTGCCAGCAGTTTAAAGACAGGGTGGGAATCTAACTATGGCTACACCTTC.

This clone has only a few counts. The V call is TRBV2, the J call TRBJ2-5; TRBD2 matches at 8 bases. The ends lost 7 bases at V and 4 bases at J; junction bases unmatched: 11. CDR1 is SNHLY, CDR2 FYNNEI, per germline. The CDR3 runs to 15 residues. CDR3 in amino acids: CASITGGLLRETQYF. The CDR3 DNA is TGTGCCAGCATAACGGGGGGGTTATTGCGAGAGACCCAGTACTTC.

This clone was seen only a few times. The V call is TRBV28, the J call TRBJ2-5; D call uncertain. Germline V lookup: CDR1 MDHEN, CDR2 SYDVKM. Trimming shortened V by 3 bases and J by 3 bases, and 5 bases separated the two germline ends. The CDR3 sequence is 12 residues long. The CDR3 bases are TGTGCCAGCAGTTTGCAGGAAGAGACCCAGTACTTC. Protein: CASSLQEETQYF.

The rearrangement links TRBV9 to TRBJ2-5, with D possibly called TRBD1 or TRBD2 (5 bases each). The CDR3 contains 14 residues. Germline CDR1 is SGDLS and CDR2 is YYNGEE. With 1 base removed from V and 4 bases from J, the gap between germline ends came to 11 bases. The CDR3 sequence: CASSVSGAGETQYF. The CDR3, as DNA: TGTGCCAGCAGCGTATCCGGGGCTGGAGAGACCCAGTACTTC.

The chain couples TRBV27 to TRBJ2-4; D could derive from TRBD1 or TRBD2 (5 bases each). Trimming shortened V by 3 bases and J by 3 bases, and 15 bases separated the two germline ends. The CDR3 is 16 residues long. Germline CDR1 is MNHEY and CDR2 is SMNVEV (reference sequence). Here the CDR3 reads CASSFDGAGFKNIQYF. The CDR3 nucleotides read TGTGCCAGCAGTTTTGACGGGGCTGGGTTCAAAAACATTCAGTACTTC.